The rows below give T cell receptor beta chains drawn from one sample of a study of blood T cell repertoires in COVID-19. Method: immunoSEQ multiplex PCR; TCRdb's copy keeps in-frame clones and lacks some. The table has around 70,000 clones, around 83% seen once. Sample: peripheral blood. The receptors were sampled from an older man with acute or convalescent COVID-19. CDR3s include the opening cysteine and the closing phenylalanine or tryptophan. D genes are given only for firm matches. Clone size is not always given. Where it is, it says once, few, many or a class for expanded clones.

CDR3nt: TGTGCCAGCAGTGATCAGGGGCCGACTGAAGCTTTCTTT
CDR3aa: CASSDQGPTEAFF
d_gene: NA
abundance: NA
j_gene: TRBJ1-1
v_gene: TRBV6-1

CDR3nt: TGTGCCAGCAGTGAAGCGGGGGCGGGAGGGCCACAAAACATTCAGTACTTC
CDR3aa: CASSEAGAGGPQNIQYF
d_gene: TRBD2
abundance: once
j_gene: TRBJ2-4
v_gene: TRBV6-1

CDR3nt: TGTGCCAGCAGTCGCCAGGGGGGCGGCAATCAGCCCCAGCATTTT
CDR3aa: CASSRQGGGNQPQHF
d_gene: TRBD1
abundance: NA
j_gene: TRBJ1-5
v_gene: TRBV28

CDR3nt: TGCGCCAGCAGCTTGGTAGGTTCGAGGAGAATTAATGAAAAACTGTTTTTT
CDR3aa: CASSLVGSRRINEKLFF
d_gene: NA
abundance: NA
j_gene: TRBJ1-4
v_gene: TRBV5-1

CDR3nt: TGTGCCAGCCCTCCCGGGATTAGCGGACGCTCTGGGGCCAACGTCCTGACTTTC
CDR3aa: CASPPGISGRSGANVLTF
d_gene: NA
abundance: NA
j_gene: TRBJ2-6
v_gene: TRBV7-9

CDR3nt: TGTGCCAGCAGTTCTCCCGGGGGGATCGAGACCCAGTACTTC
CDR3aa: CASSSPGGIETQYF
d_gene: TRBD2
abundance: NA
j_gene: TRBJ2-5
v_gene: TRBV28

CDR3nt: TGTGCCAGCTCACCAACCAGTTATGGCTACACCTTC
CDR3aa: CASSPTSYGYTF
d_gene: NA
abundance: NA
j_gene: TRBJ1-2
v_gene: TRBV18

CDR3nt: TGTGCCATCGCACCCAGACGGGACTCCTCCTACGAGCAGTACTTC
CDR3aa: CAIAPRRDSSYEQYF
d_gene: NA
abundance: NA
j_gene: TRBJ2-7
v_gene: TRBV10-3

CDR3nt: TGTGCCAGCAGGAGCGCCAGGGGGCGCGTCGGCTACACCTTC
CDR3aa: CASRSARGRVGYTF
d_gene: TRBD1
abundance: few
j_gene: TRBJ1-2
v_gene: TRBV28

CDR3nt: TGCAGTGCTAGTGGAGACAGGGGGGATCAGCCCCAGCATTTT
CDR3aa: CSASGDRGDQPQHF
d_gene: TRBD1
abundance: NA
j_gene: TRBJ1-5
v_gene: TRBV20-1

CDR3nt: TGCGCCAGCAGCTTGGGAACAGACAATGAGCAGTTCTTC
CDR3aa: CASSLGTDNEQFF
d_gene: NA
abundance: NA
j_gene: TRBJ2-1
v_gene: TRBV5-1

CDR3nt: TGTGCCAGCAGCATCTGGTTAGTAGACAGGAGTAGCACAGATACGCAGTATTTT
CDR3aa: CASSIWLVDRSSTDTQYF
d_gene: NA
abundance: few
j_gene: TRBJ2-3
v_gene: TRBV21-1

CDR3nt: TGTGCCAGCAGCCTCAAGGGGGGACTAGCGGCCTCCTACAATGAGCAGTTCTTC
CDR3aa: CASSLKGGLAASYNEQFF
d_gene: TRBD2
abundance: NA
j_gene: TRBJ2-1
v_gene: TRBV7-3

CDR3nt: TGTGCCAGCAGTTCGGGACAGGGTGGGACTGAAGCTTTCTTT
CDR3aa: CASSSGQGGTEAFF
d_gene: TRBD1
abundance: NA
j_gene: TRBJ1-1
v_gene: TRBV28

CDR3nt: TGTGCCAGTAGTATGCTGCCCGAAACTAGCACAGATACGCAGTATTTT
CDR3aa: CASSMLPETSTDTQYF
d_gene: NA
abundance: NA
j_gene: TRBJ2-3
v_gene: TRBV19

CDR3nt: TGTGCCAGCAGCTTAGACGGAGCCGGCTCTGGCTACACCTTC
CDR3aa: CASSLDGAGSGYTF
d_gene: NA
abundance: NA
j_gene: TRBJ1-2
v_gene: TRBV7-2

CDR3nt: TGTGCCAGCAGTTACCGACAGAGCTCCTATAATTCACCCCTCCACTTT
CDR3aa: CASSYRQSSYNSPLHF
d_gene: NA
abundance: NA
j_gene: TRBJ1-6
v_gene: TRBV6-2/TRBV6-3

CDR3nt: TGTGCCAGCAGACCCAGCGGGGAAAAACTGTTTTTT
CDR3aa: CASRPSGEKLFF
d_gene: NA
abundance: NA
j_gene: TRBJ1-4
v_gene: TRBV12-3/TRBV12-4

CDR3nt: TGTGCCAGCAGCCCGACAGGCCATAGCAATCAGCCCCAGCATTTT
CDR3aa: CASSPTGHSNQPQHF
d_gene: NA
abundance: NA
j_gene: TRBJ1-5
v_gene: TRBV5-8

CDR3nt: TGTGCCAGCAGCTCAGGGGGCGAAGGCAATCAGCCCCAGCATTTT
CDR3aa: CASSSGGEGNQPQHF
d_gene: TRBD1
abundance: NA
j_gene: TRBJ1-5
v_gene: TRBV28

CDR3nt: TGTGCCAGCAGCCCACAGGGGATAAGGGGTAATGAAAAACTGTTTTTT
CDR3aa: CASSPQGIRGNEKLFF
d_gene: TRBD1
abundance: NA
j_gene: TRBJ1-4
v_gene: TRBV5-6

CDR3nt: TGTGCCAGCAGCTTCGGGAGCGGGGGACAATACGAGCAGTACTTC
CDR3aa: CASSFGSGGQYEQYF
d_gene: TRBD2
abundance: NA
j_gene: TRBJ2-7
v_gene: TRBV7-8

CDR3nt: TGCGCCAGCAGCCAAGAACAGAGCAGGGACGAGCAGTACTTC
CDR3aa: CASSQEQSRDEQYF
d_gene: NA
abundance: NA
j_gene: TRBJ2-7
v_gene: TRBV4-3

CDR3nt: TGCGCCAGCAGAGGGGGGGGAACTCAGCCCCAGCATTTT
CDR3aa: CASRGGGTQPQHF
d_gene: NA
abundance: few
j_gene: TRBJ1-5
v_gene: TRBV10-2

CDR3nt: TGTGCCAGCAGCTGGGGGGACGTCGCCCCCGCTGAAGCTTTCTTT
CDR3aa: CASSWGDVAPAEAFF
d_gene: NA
abundance: NA
j_gene: TRBJ1-1
v_gene: TRBV7-9

CDR3nt: TGTGCCAGCAGTGAGGGGGGACTAGCGGGAGGAGAGACCCAGTACTTC
CDR3aa: CASSEGGLAGGETQYF
d_gene: TRBD2
abundance: once
j_gene: TRBJ2-5
v_gene: TRBV25-1

CDR3nt: TGTGCCAGCAGTTTCGAAGTAGATCGTGCGGCTTTCTTT
CDR3aa: CASSFEVDRAAFF
d_gene: NA
abundance: NA
j_gene: TRBJ1-1
v_gene: TRBV12-3/TRBV12-4

CDR3nt: TGCGCCAGCAGCGCCCTAGGACAGGGGGAATCCTACGAGCAGTACTTC
CDR3aa: CASSALGQGESYEQYF
d_gene: TRBD1
abundance: NA
j_gene: TRBJ2-7
v_gene: TRBV5-1

CDR3nt: TGTGCCAGCAGCTTCAGGGGGAACACTGAAGCTTTCTTT
CDR3aa: CASSFRGNTEAFF
d_gene: NA
abundance: NA
j_gene: TRBJ1-1
v_gene: TRBV5-8

CDR3nt: TGTGCCAGTAGTCTCCAGGGGCCGGGTGGCAATCAGCCCCAGCATTTT
CDR3aa: CASSLQGPGGNQPQHF
d_gene: NA
abundance: NA
j_gene: TRBJ1-5
v_gene: TRBV19

CDR3nt: TGTGCCAGCAGCTTAATGCCCAACGCCGGTTATGGCTACACCTTC
CDR3aa: CASSLMPNAGYGYTF
d_gene: NA
abundance: NA
j_gene: TRBJ1-2
v_gene: TRBV7-8

CDR3nt: TGCGCCAGCCGAGTACAGGTCTCTAGCACAGATACGCAGTATTTT
CDR3aa: CASRVQVSSTDTQYF
d_gene: NA
abundance: NA
j_gene: TRBJ2-3
v_gene: TRBV5-1

CDR3nt: TGTGCCAGCAGCTTACAACAGGGTGGATCCACTGAAGCTTTCTTT
CDR3aa: CASSLQQGGSTEAFF
d_gene: NA
abundance: NA
j_gene: TRBJ1-1
v_gene: TRBV5-4

CDR3nt: TGTGCCAGCAGCTCGTGGGGGCTTAACACCGGGGAGCTGTTTTTT
CDR3aa: CASSSWGLNTGELFF
d_gene: NA
abundance: NA
j_gene: TRBJ2-2
v_gene: TRBV6-5

CDR3nt: TGCAGCGTTGAAAGCCCCTGGGACAGCCAAGAGACCCAGTACTTC
CDR3aa: CSVESPWDSQETQYF
d_gene: TRBD1
abundance: NA
j_gene: TRBJ2-5
v_gene: TRBV29-1

CDR3nt: TGTGCCAGCTCACCCGGGGGTCCGGGGGACAATCAGCCCCAGCATTTT
CDR3aa: CASSPGGPGDNQPQHF
d_gene: NA
abundance: NA
j_gene: TRBJ1-5
v_gene: TRBV18

CDR3nt: TGTGCCAGCAGTTATAAGCGTGGATCACCCCTCCACTTT
CDR3aa: CASSYKRGSPLHF
d_gene: NA
abundance: NA
j_gene: TRBJ1-6
v_gene: TRBV6-2/TRBV6-3

CDR3nt: TGTGCCAGCAGCGCGAGCACAGGGGACCAAGAGACCCAGTACTTC
CDR3aa: CASSASTGDQETQYF
d_gene: TRBD1
abundance: NA
j_gene: TRBJ2-5
v_gene: TRBV11-2

CDR3nt: TGTGCCAGCTCACCGAAACAGGGACAGAAAACAGAAGCTTTCTTT
CDR3aa: CASSPKQGQKTEAFF
d_gene: TRBD1
abundance: NA
j_gene: TRBJ1-1
v_gene: TRBV18

CDR3nt: TGTGCCAGCAGCCTAGGGACAGCTCAGCATTTT
CDR3aa: CASSLGTAQHF
d_gene: TRBD1
abundance: NA
j_gene: TRBJ1-5
v_gene: TRBV28

CDR3nt: TGTGCCAGCAGTGAAGGGGACAGGCTGTATTCACCCCTCCACTTT
CDR3aa: CASSEGDRLYSPLHF
d_gene: TRBD1
abundance: NA
j_gene: TRBJ1-6
v_gene: TRBV2

CDR3nt: TGCGCCAGCAGCCAAGCGACGGGACTAGCGGACCAAAATGAGCAGTTCTTC
CDR3aa: CASSQATGLADQNEQFF
d_gene: TRBD2
abundance: NA
j_gene: TRBJ2-1
v_gene: TRBV4-3

CDR3nt: TGTGCCACCAGACAGGGCTCCTACAATGAGCAGTTCTTC
CDR3aa: CATRQGSYNEQFF
d_gene: NA
abundance: NA
j_gene: TRBJ2-1
v_gene: TRBV24-1

CDR3nt: TGCGCCAGCAGCTTGGGAACAGGGATGCCCTACGAGCAGTACTTC
CDR3aa: CASSLGTGMPYEQYF
d_gene: NA
abundance: NA
j_gene: TRBJ2-7
v_gene: TRBV5-1

CDR3nt: TGCGCCAGCAGCTTCAGTCAGCGGGGGGCACTCGGGGATACGCAGTATTTT
CDR3aa: CASSFSQRGALGDTQYF
d_gene: TRBD2
abundance: NA
j_gene: TRBJ2-3
v_gene: TRBV5-1

CDR3nt: TGTGCCAGCCAGCCCAGGGTGGGCTACACATCCTCCTATAATTCACCCCTCCACTTT
CDR3aa: CASQPRVGYTSSYNSPLHF
d_gene: NA
abundance: NA
j_gene: TRBJ1-6
v_gene: TRBV21-1

CDR3nt: TGTGCCAGTAGGGGAGGGGGACTGACAGATACGCAGTATTTT
CDR3aa: CASRGGGLTDTQYF
d_gene: NA
abundance: NA
j_gene: TRBJ2-3
v_gene: TRBV19

CDR3nt: TGTGCCAGCAGTTACGGGACAGACACCCTAGAGCAGTACTTC
CDR3aa: CASSYGTDTLEQYF
d_gene: TRBD1
abundance: NA
j_gene: TRBJ2-7
v_gene: TRBV6-5

CDR3nt: TGTGCCAGCAGTTACTCGTTAACAGGGAACTATGGCTACACCTTC
CDR3aa: CASSYSLTGNYGYTF
d_gene: NA
abundance: NA
j_gene: TRBJ1-2
v_gene: TRBV6-5

CDR3nt: TGTGCCAGCAGCGCAGGGAACTATGGCTACACCTTC
CDR3aa: CASSAGNYGYTF
d_gene: NA
abundance: NA
j_gene: TRBJ1-2
v_gene: TRBV12-3/TRBV12-4

CDR3nt: TGTGCCAGCAGTATGACAGGCCCAGGGTCACCCCTCCACTTT
CDR3aa: CASSMTGPGSPLHF
d_gene: NA
abundance: NA
j_gene: TRBJ1-6
v_gene: TRBV7-8

CDR3nt: TGTGCCAGCCAGGGGGGAGAGACCCAGTACTTC
CDR3aa: CASQGGETQYF
d_gene: NA
abundance: NA
j_gene: TRBJ2-5
v_gene: TRBV12-3/TRBV12-4

CDR3nt: TGTGCCAGCAGCCGAACAGTGACCGATACGCAGTATTTT
CDR3aa: CASSRTVTDTQYF
d_gene: NA
abundance: NA
j_gene: TRBJ2-3
v_gene: TRBV6-5